These 18 T cell receptor beta chains came from one sample sequenced in a study of beta chain features in type 1 diabetes. Notes on the study in general: TCRB CDR3s from Type 1 diabetes patients were moderately but significantly shorter in all four CD4+ subsets.

Sequencing targeted expressed TCRB transcripts, as all isolated RNA had been reverse transcribed. Assay used: immunoSEQ multiplex PCR; TCRdb lists only in-frame clones, some missing. Here the sample spans about 240,000 clones, approximately 15% being singletons. These receptors lack a known antigen. Sequenced input: naive CD4+ T cells from blood. The receptors here all came from a man aged 25 to 40 with type 1 diabetes.

J is TRBJ1-4 and V is TRBV30, with D uncertain. Germline lookup yields CDR1 GTSNPN and CDR2 SVGIG (reference sequence). The CDR3 is made up of 13 amino acids. The DNA of the CDR3 is TGTGCTTACGGGTCCGGGGCTAATGAAAAACTGTTTTTT. Its translation: CAYGSGANEKLFF.

This clone was counted only a few times. The chain combines TRBV9 with TRBJ2-3; 9 nucleotides align to TRBD1. Germline V lookup: CDR1 SGDLS, CDR2 YYNGEE. Trimming took 0 bases from V and 5 from J; bases not matched to a gene: 7. The CDR3 spans 16 residues. The DNA of the CDR3 is TGTGCCAGCAGCGTAGGTAGGGACAGGGTTAAAGATACGCAGTATTTT. It is translated as CASSVGRDRVKDTQYF.

This clone was seen a handful of times. This chain links TRBV10-3 with TRBJ1-1, with D perhaps TRBD1 (6 bases). The CDR3 runs 15 residues. Between the trimmed V and J ends, which lost 6 bases and 5 bases, there was a span of 19 bases. CDR1 is ENHRY, CDR2 SYGVKD, per germline. The CDR3 DNA is TGTGCCATCAGGCCCGCGGGGGCCCTGCGGACTGAAGCTTTCTTT. Translated: CAIRPAGALRTEAFF.

V and J are TRBV4-1 and TRBJ1-4, with a tentative D call TRBD1 (6 bases). Germline V gene lookup returns CDR1 MGHRA and CDR2 YSYEKL. V gave up 2 bases and J gave up 5 bases, with 21 bases separating them. The CDR3 length is 18 residues. The CDR3 spells CASSQPREGAGVNEKLFF. For the CDR3, the DNA is TGCGCCAGCAGCCAACCAAGGGAAGGTGCAGGGGTAAATGAAAAACTGTTTTTT.

The rearrangement uses TRBV30 and TRBJ2-1, with 9 bases aligning to TRBD2. V shed 8 bases, J shed 9 bases, and the junction held 14 bases outside the gene matches. The germline V gene encodes CDR1 GTSNPN and CDR2 SVGIG (reference sequence). This CDR3 region has 14 residues. The CDR3 DNA reads as TGTGCCGGTAAGCTAGCGGGAACTCGAGGTGAGCAGTTCTTC. This gives the protein CAGKLAGTRGEQFF.

The chain has TRBV2 and TRBJ2-3; the D gene is possibly TRBD2 (6 bases). Per germline, CDR1 SNHLY and CDR2 FYNNEI. The V gene lost 5 bases and the J gene lost 1 base, with 10 bases spanning the gap. The CDR3 covers 14 residues. DNA of the CDR3: TGTGCCAGCAGTTACACGGGGGGCACAGATACGCAGTATTTT. As protein: CASSYTGGTDTQYF.

This clone has a handful of counts. This chain joins TRBV29-1 and TRBJ2-1; D remains unclear. Between the trimmed V and J ends, which lost 5 bases and 0 bases, there was a span of 8 bases. From germline, CDR1 is SQVTM and CDR2 ANQGSEA. The CDR3 totals 13 residues. The CDR3 bases are TGCAGCGTTTCCAAGAGCTCCTACAATGAGCAGTTCTTC. This encodes CSVSKSSYNEQFF.

The chain combines TRBV28 with TRBJ1-2, with 7 bases aligning to TRBD1. CDR1 is MDHEN and CDR2 is SYDVKM in the germline V gene. This CDR3 has 14 residues. The V segment lost 8 bases and the J segment 6 bases; nucleotides outside the gene matches: 12. The CDR3 DNA reads as TGTGCCAGCTCAACAGGGGCGACTTTTGATGGCTACACCTTC. Protein: CASSTGATFDGYTF.

The chain has TRBV7-2 and TRBJ1-5, with TRBD1 matching over 7 bases. The CDR3 contains 14 residues. After removal of 1 base from V and 6 bases from J, the junction contained 3 bases not matched to a gene. CDR1 SGHTA and CDR2 FQGNSA come from the germline V gene. The CDR3 region is CASSLGQGGQPQHF. The CDR3 DNA reads as TGTGCCAGCAGCTTAGGACAGGGCGGTCAGCCCCAGCATTTT.

This clone showed up just a few times. This chain joins TRBV2 and TRBJ2-7; 7 positions agree with TRBD2. The CDR3 runs 14 residues. In germline, CDR1 is SNHLY, CDR2 FYNNEI. V shed 4 bases, J shed 6 bases, and the junction held 9 bases outside the gene matches. CDR3 bases: TGTGCCAGCAGTGGACTAGCAAGAGGAGGCGAGCAGTACTTC. This translates into CASSGLARGGEQYF.

The chain has TRBV2 and TRBJ2-7, with a tentative D call TRBD1 (6 bases). V dropped 4 bases and J dropped 3 bases, with 25 bases sitting between them. CDR3 length equals 18 residues. The germline V gene has CDR1 SNHLY and CDR2 FYNNEI. The CDR3 DNA sequence: TGTGCCAGCAGTGGGACACTAGGACTGGGGGCGATATACTACGAGCAGTACTTC. Translating gives CASSGTLGLGAIYYEQYF.

The chain joins TRBV27 to TRBJ2-7; 9 bases fit TRBD1. The CDR3 consists of 14 residues. CDR1 and CDR2 (germline): MNHEY, SMNVEV (reference sequence). The V segment lost 6 bases and the J segment 0 bases; nucleotides outside the gene matches: 3. The CDR3 loop is CASSRDRDSYEQYF. The CDR3 DNA is TGTGCCAGCAGCCGGGACAGGGACTCCTACGAGCAGTACTTC.

As DNA, the CDR3 is TGTGCCAGCAGCCTCGGGACTATCCCAGATACGCAGTATTTT. Translating gives CASSLGTIPDTQYF. This chain joins TRBV7-2 and TRBJ2-3; 7 positions agree with TRBD2. Germline CDR1 is SGHTA and CDR2 is FQGNSA. Trimming cost V 5 bases and J 4 bases; bases outside gene matches: 6. This CDR3 comprises 14 residues.

The rearrangement uses TRBV5-1 and TRBJ2-3; D unresolved. V lost 0 bases to trimming and J lost 4 bases, with 9 bases between them. The CDR3 runs 14 residues. The V gene's germline CDR1 is SGHRS and CDR2 YFSETQ. As DNA, the CDR3 is TGCGCCAGCAGCTTGGGCGGAGTAGCAGATACGCAGTATTTT. Encoded protein: CASSLGGVADTQYF. Supplemented by reference TRBV5-1 and TRBJ2-3, the full variable domain reads KAGVTQTPRYLIKTRGQQVTLSCSPISGHRSVSWYQQTPGQGLQFLFEYFSETQRNKGNFPGRFSGRQFSNSRSEMNVSTLELGDSALYLCASSLGGVADTQYFGPGTRLTVL.

This chain connects TRBV14 to TRBJ2-3; D gene unclear. Looked up from germline, CDR1 is SGHDN and CDR2 is FVKESK. V was trimmed by 0 bases and J by 7 bases, leaving 5 bases between them. The CDR3 spans 12 residues. The CDR3 loop is CASSQEYYTQYF. CDR3 coding DNA: TGTGCCAGCAGCCAAGAGTACTATACGCAGTATTTT.

This clone has just a few counts. CDR3 amino acids: CASSLANQGNTEAFF. CDR3 DNA: TGTGCCAGCAGTTTAGCCAATCAGGGGAACACTGAAGCTTTCTTT. The chain is built from TRBV27 and TRBJ1-1; D is perhaps TRBD1 (5 bases). Trimming took 2 bases from V and 1 from J, leaving 11 bases between them. Per the germline V gene, CDR1 is MNHEY and CDR2 is SMNVEV (reference sequence). The CDR3 consists of 15 residues.

The rearrangement joins TRBV9 to TRBJ2-3, with 9 bases matching TRBD2. Germline V gives CDR1 SGDLS, CDR2 YYNGEE. The V segment lost 2 bases and the J segment 3 bases; nucleotides outside the gene matches: 10. The length of the CDR3 is 17 residues. The CDR3 DNA reads as TGTGCCAGCAGCGTGGAGTTTGGCGGGGGGGCGACAGATACGCAGTATTTT. It specifies CASSVEFGGGATDTQYF.

The chain combines TRBV2 with TRBJ2-3; weak D call: TRBD2 (5 bases). The CDR3 is 13 residues long. Germline CDR1 SNHLY, CDR2 FYNNEI. Trimming removed 2 bases at V and 5 bases at J, with 8 bases between. CDR3 amino acids: CASSESGLDTQYF. The CDR3 bases are TGTGCCAGCAGTGAAAGCGGCTTAGATACGCAGTATTTT.